This T cell receptor (beta chain) was sequenced in a study of cytomegalovirus exposure and HLA in healthy donors (dated by TCRdb to about 2017). Background for the entire study: According to an earlier analysis of 587 of the donors, about 179 million T cells yielded approximately 120 million unique TCR beta sequences and about 300 Gb of sequence data. An early release that covered fewer than 800 HLA-typed donors contained approximately 300 gigabases of sequencing data and around 80 million unique TCR sequences. Of the 300 to 400 genotyped donors, approximately 80% fell in the genetic ancestry cluster associated with self-reported Caucasian donors. The study aimed to test whether signatures of past pathogen exposure could be identified by cataloging public T cell receptors. Using immunosequencing, the study profiled T cell repertoires from about 620 subjects and related those repertoires to cytomegalovirus serostatus. Along with the roughly 710-subject first cohort, a separate validation cohort of over a hundred different subjects was used. High-throughput TCR immunosequencing, statistical association of individual TCRs with disease status, and machine learning were combined to predict cytomegalovirus infection status. A later analysis re-examined previously published TCR beta repertoires from about 700 donors and added high-resolution HLA genotyping to investigate patterns of TCR occurrence. Rather than drawing on any new phenotypic data, the later analysis identified candidate immune exposures from TCR beta sequences and the way those sequences occurred across donors. An earlier analysis of 587 of the donors used high-throughput TCR beta sequencing to judge whether each TCR beta V gene segment behaved as functional or pseudogenic. Donor age, sex, ethnicity and CMV serostatus were compiled alongside the repertoire data. A later genetic analysis used genome-wide SNP genotypes for about 65% of the 666 donors, treating that subset as a discovery cohort. Every repertoire in the discovery cohort had been generated on one and the same sequencing platform. Both class I and class II loci were covered by HLA typing, at four-digit resolution. Typing coverage varied by locus: 629-630 donors for A, B, C, DRB1 and DQB1; around 560 for DQA1; more than 600 for DPA1; 450 to 480 for DPB1. Four to six DR-DQ haplotypes were handled as single units for association and clustering, since linkage in the cohort was strong. Among over 350 genotyped donors of the cohort, an average of about 240,000 unique TCR beta nucleotide sequences were sequenced per donor, around a sixth of them non-productive. Results the study describes overall, beyond this receptor: According to a later analysis, TCR association rates differed among HLA loci, with DRB1 alleles showing the most associated TCRs and HLA-C alleles showing the fewest. This cohort had only TCR beta chains sequenced, and the lack of alpha or paired-chain data limited which features could be detected. A later genetic analysis reported fewer N-insertions in productive TCRs among donors in an Asian-associated ancestry cluster than the roughly 700-donor mean. CMV serostatus was the only immune exposure information available for the cohort. According to the authors, the approach could potentially be generalized to other disease states and immunological phenotypes. In vitro tests confirmed that a few of the cytomegalovirus-associated TCR beta chains recognize cytomegalovirus antigens. Most CMV-associated TCR beta chains appeared to be HLA-restricted in a later analysis, and the HLA associations seemed to be driven largely by CMV exposure. A total of some 180 TCR beta chains were listed by the study as associated with cytomegalovirus. In a later analysis, HLA-associated TCR beta chains were found to be more clonally expanded and to have lower generation probabilities than equally common non-associated chains. Correlated functional status among segregating V segments might reflect linkage disequilibrium, but an unknown experimental factor could not be ruled out. The earlier analysis of about 600 of the donors excluded some 15 rarely observed V segments, including chromosome 9 orphons, because counts were too low. The classifier was reported to diagnose cytomegalovirus status with high specificity and sensitivity in both the original and validation cohorts. Because some donors lacked HLA typing at each locus, the association tests relied only on the typed subset. A cluster of highly shared sequence variants was judged likely to represent a technical artifact of the sequencing pipeline. When HLA alleles, especially DR and DQ, strongly co-occurred, attributing TCR associations to individual alleles was difficult. Across donors, most TCR sequences were observed very rarely, whereas some public TCRs were present in many individuals. Several of the top co-occurrence clusters appeared to be linked to parvovirus B19, influenza, CMV and Epstein-Barr virus, according to a later analysis. In a later genetic analysis, a missense DCLRE1C variant was associated with V-gene and J-gene trimming of TCR beta chains, and the association was replicated in an independent cohort. Because the 87-base-pair reads could not distinguish some IMGT-functional V segments, including TRBV6-2 and TRBV6-3, those segments were excluded. Sequencing depth was assumed to be roughly uniform across donors in the presence/absence analyses, though that assumption may not hold. A further reported finding was that TCR beta sequences accurately predicted the HLA-A and HLA-B alleles for most subjects in the first cohort. Broadly in line with IMGT annotations, most TCR beta V segments showed up in productive rearrangements about 90% or about 30% of the time in an earlier analysis of a few hundred of the donors. At a false discovery rate of 0.05, a later analysis linked 15,000 to 20,000 TCR beta sequences to specific HLA alleles.

This clone was found a few times. Its target antigen remains unknown. No base quality values were provided; no much bigger clone lies one nucleotide off. Between the V and J ends, shortened by 7 bases and 3 bases respectively, the junction contains 13 bases. According to the germline V gene (reference sequence), CDR1 reads MNHNY and CDR2 reads SVGAGI. The CDR3 contains 13 residues, cysteine and phenylalanine counted. Here the CDR3 DNA is all that survives: 39 bases in frame from base 1. The library was generated by the immunoSEQ multiplex PCR assay. For the multiplex PCR, a mixture combining 60 forward primers for TCR Vbeta segments and 13 reverse primers for TCR Jbeta segments was used. The CDR3 region of rearranged TCR beta genes was amplified from genomic DNA by a multiplex PCR assay. The Illumina HiSeq System was used to sequence the amplified TCR beta libraries as 87-base-pair reads. As for the original processing: In a later analysis, roughly 80 million unique TCR beta chains were counted across the roughly 610 repertoires, and roughly 11 million of these chains were shared by at least two donors. Raw reads were error-corrected and collapsed into unique sequences with a nearest-neighbor algorithm that merged closely related sequences to remove PCR and sequencing errors. To assign V, D and J gene segments, CDR3 sequences were aligned to IMGT reference sequences. Each retained sequence needed at least a six-nucleotide match to both a V gene segment and a J gene segment. A rearrangement counted as productive if the CDR3 had no stop codons and remained in frame with V and J, and every other rearrangement counted as non-productive. Following IMGT convention, CDR3 was defined as the stretch from the second conserved V-encoded cysteine to the conserved J-encoded phenylalanine. Sequences without an unambiguous match to a single V gene segment were excluded from the earlier analysis of a few hundred of the donors. In an earlier analysis of about 590 of the donors, a V segment was called functional when productive rearrangements were above 56.7%, and segregating when the standard deviation between donors exceeded 5%. To diagnose cytomegalovirus status from the catalog of TCR beta chain sequences, a statistical classification framework was built. In a later analysis, TCR nucleotide sequences were compared against IMGT/GENE-DB human TR gene sequences so that V and J genes could be assigned. The TCRdist pipeline was used in a later analysis to assign CDR3 sequences and most-parsimonious VDJ recombination scenarios. In a later analysis, each TCR beta chain was defined by its CDR3 amino acid sequence together with its V-gene family, and reads without a unique V-gene family were excluded. As a way to deal with suspected cross-contamination and a sequencing artifact, a later analysis dropped roughly 620 nucleotide sequences that were highly shared and had low generation probability. A later analysis calculated a clonal expansion index for each public chain from normalized within-repertoire ranks of inferred template counts. Generation probabilities in a later analysis came from a VDJ recombination model fitted to out-of-frame rearrangements, and those results were checked against IGoR. In a later analysis, hypergeometric tests were used to score TCR-TCR, TCR-HLA and TCR-CMV co-occurrence, with a repertoire-size bias correction applied to TCR pairs. False discovery rates were estimated in a later analysis by permuting HLA or CMV assignments 20 times. A later analysis grouped co-occurring TCRs with DBSCAN, adding TCRdist sequence similarity when clustering within HLA-allele-positive subsets. For co-occurrence clustering, repertoires with fewer than 30,000 or more than 120,000 public chains were excluded, along with a handful of repertoires with anomalous nucleotide sharing. TCRdb holds this immuneACCESS table with in-frame rearrangements only. Some clones are missing; in checked studies, unresolved V genes explain under half, and the rest has no known cause. V, J and clone size were drawn from that table, and D and trimming were deduced from the DNA. The sample records roughly 150,000 clones, about 74% of which are singletons. About 13% of the sample is held by the ten biggest clonotypes.

The cohort was made up of about 670 healthy bone marrow donors. At the time of sampling, every cohort member was nominally healthy, though immune exposures that went unrecorded were likely present. The donor was CMV seropositive and belonged to the group of some 290 seropositive cohort members. A peripheral blood sample was collected from each donor, and TCR beta sequencing was performed on peripheral blood mononuclear cells. The Qiagen DNeasy Blood Extraction Kit was used to extract genomic DNA from the blood cell samples. Sequencing was done on a sample of PBMCs. This TCR was sampled from a man between 40 and 49 years old in good health and CMV-seropositive. The rearranged segments are TRBV6-6 and TRBJ2-7; the D region possibly corresponds to TRBD2 (8 bases align). Here is the DNA: TGTGCCAGCACGGGAGGGGGCTACTACGAGCAGTACTTC. This translates into CASTGGGYYEQYF.